Sequencing of this TCR beta chain was carried out in a study of cytomegalovirus exposure and HLA in healthy donors. This CDR3 contains 16 residues. Trimming left V 2 bases short and J 5 bases short, with 16 bases between. Germline V gives CDR1 WSHSY, CDR2 SAAADI. In the PCR, 60 Vbeta and 13 Jbeta primers were used. Produced via immunoSEQ multiplex PCR; TCRdb's table is partial and in-frame only. The table includes roughly 200,000 clones, around three quarters detected once. Sequencing was carried out using PBMCs. This sequence originates from a man aged 30 to 39 in good health and CMV-seronegative. The chain links TRBV10-2 to TRBJ2-1, with D possibly TRBD2 on 5 matching bases. For the CDR3, the DNA is TGCGCCAGCAGTGAGCCCCGGGATCAACGGGACAATGAGCAGTTCTTC. It translates to CASSEPRDQRDNEQFF.